These T cell receptor beta chains were read from a single sample in a study of T cell responses to AZD1222 COVID-19 vaccine. Sequenced by immunoSEQ multiplex PCR; TCRdb stores in-frame clones only, minus some. The repertoire holds 160,000 or so clones, with 88% as singletons. Material: peripheral blood, obtained after recovery from COVID-19. Every receptor here comes from an adult who had recovered from COVID-19. Both conserved end residues are part of each CDR3. The D gene is left open where the match is weak. Clone sizes are given selectively: once, few, many, or a class where the clone is expanded.

size: once
V: TRBV11-2
D: -
J: TRBJ2-7
DNA: TGTGCCAGCAGTCCGCAAGGATACTACGAGCAGTACTTC
CDR3: CASSPQGYYEQYF

size: -
V: TRBV5-4
D: -
J: TRBJ2-7
DNA: TGTGCCAGCAGCGCCGGAGGTCCCACAGCCTACGAGCAGTACTTC
CDR3: CASSAGGPTAYEQYF

size: -
V: TRBV29-1
D: -
J: TRBJ1-1
DNA: TGCAGCGTGTGGACGGATGAAGCTTTCTTT
CDR3: CSVWTDEAFF

size: -
V: TRBV6-5
D: -
J: TRBJ1-1
DNA: TGTGCCAGCAGTTATAAGGGGCCTACCATGAACACTGAAGCTTTCTTT
CDR3: CASSYKGPTMNTEAFF

size: -
V: TRBV2
D: -
J: TRBJ2-2
DNA: TGTGCCAGCTGGGTTCCCAACACCGGGGAGCTGTTTTTT
CDR3: CASWVPNTGELFF

size: -
V: TRBV11-2
D: -
J: TRBJ1-1
DNA: TGTGCCAGCAGCTTAGATGGCGGTGAAGCTTTCTTT
CDR3: CASSLDGGEAFF

size: -
V: TRBV3-1/TRBV3-2
D: -
J: TRBJ2-5
DNA: TGTGCCAGCAGCCTCCGGGGAGCACAAGAGACCCAGTACTTC
CDR3: CASSLRGAQETQYF

size: -
V: TRBV23-1
D: TRBD1
J: TRBJ1-1
DNA: TGCGCCAGCAGTCATCGACAGGGGGCAAACACTGAAGCTTTCTTT
CDR3: CASSHRQGANTEAFF

size: -
V: TRBV6-5
D: TRBD1
J: TRBJ1-5
DNA: TGTGCCAGCAGCTCCGGGACAGTGGGCAATCAGCCCCAGCATTTT
CDR3: CASSSGTVGNQPQHF

size: -
V: TRBV7-2
D: TRBD1
J: TRBJ2-7
DNA: TGTGCCAGCAGCTTAGTTCTAGGTCAGGGGGCGCGAGAGCAGTACTTC
CDR3: CASSLVLGQGAREQYF

size: -
V: TRBV4-3
D: -
J: TRBJ2-2
DNA: TGCGCCAGCAGCCAAGAGGGGTGGATGGCCGCGAACACCGGGGAGCTGTTTTTT
CDR3: CASSQEGWMAANTGELFF

size: few
V: TRBV25-1
D: -
J: TRBJ2-2
DNA: TGTGCCAGCAGTGAGAGGGTACGGAACACCGGGGAGCTGTTTTTT
CDR3: CASSERVRNTGELFF

size: -
V: TRBV19
D: -
J: TRBJ1-2
DNA: TGTGCCAGTAGCTGGTTAGGGTATGGCTACACCTTC
CDR3: CASSWLGYGYTF

size: once
V: TRBV15
D: TRBD1
J: TRBJ1-4
DNA: TGTGCCACCAGCAGGACTAAACGTTCCGGGACAGGGCCAAATGAAAAACTGTTTTTT
CDR3: CATSRTKRSGTGPNEKLFF

size: -
V: TRBV7-3
D: -
J: TRBJ2-3
DNA: TGTGCCAGCAGCCCCTCCTTCGCAGATACGCAGTATTTT
CDR3: CASSPSFADTQYF

size: -
V: TRBV5-6
D: -
J: TRBJ1-2
DNA: TGTGCCAGCAGCGGTGACTATGGTAGCTACACCTTC
CDR3: CASSGDYGSYTF

size: -
V: TRBV5-6
D: TRBD1
J: TRBJ1-1
DNA: TGTGCCAGCAGCTTCAGGGGGCGCGCTGAAGCTTTCTTT
CDR3: CASSFRGRAEAFF

size: once
V: TRBV6-5
D: TRBD1
J: TRBJ1-1
DNA: TGTGCCAGCAGGAGGCAAGACAGGGGTAACGCTTTCTTT
CDR3: CASRRQDRGNAFF

size: -
V: TRBV9
D: TRBD2
J: TRBJ2-3
DNA: TGTGCCAGCAGCCCCGGTCGCAGCGGGGGGGCTGGAACAGATACGCAGTATTTT
CDR3: CASSPGRSGGAGTDTQYF

size: -
V: TRBV7-9
D: TRBD1
J: TRBJ2-7
DNA: TGTGCCAGCAGCGCCACTTACAGGGGTTCCTACGAGCAGTACTTC
CDR3: CASSATYRGSYEQYF

size: once
V: TRBV2
D: TRBD1
J: TRBJ2-3
DNA: TGTGCCAGCAGCCTTGACAGGGGGCCTACAGATACGCAGTATTTT
CDR3: CASSLDRGPTDTQYF

size: once
V: TRBV6-2/TRBV6-3
D: -
J: TRBJ1-5
DNA: TGTGCCAGCAGTTACCCTCAGGGGATGGCTCAGCCCCAGCATTTT
CDR3: CASSYPQGMAQPQHF

size: -
V: TRBV7-9
D: -
J: TRBJ1-1
DNA: TGTGCCAGCAGAGCGGGCAGGGGCACTGAAGCTTTCTTT
CDR3: CASRAGRGTEAFF

size: once
V: TRBV4-2
D: TRBD2
J: TRBJ2-3
DNA: TGTGCCAGCAGCCAAGACTGGCTAGCGGTCACAGATACGCAGTATTTT
CDR3: CASSQDWLAVTDTQYF

size: -
V: TRBV10-3
D: TRBD2
J: TRBJ2-1
DNA: TGTGCCGGCCAGCGGGAGAAATACAATGAGCAGTTCTTC
CDR3: CAGQREKYNEQFF

size: -
V: TRBV6-2/TRBV6-3
D: -
J: TRBJ1-2
DNA: TGTGCCAGCAGTCAAACCTATGGCTACACCTTC
CDR3: CASSQTYGYTF

size: once
V: TRBV18
D: -
J: TRBJ2-7
DNA: TGTGCCAGCTCGCTGAAAAGGGCCGAGCAGTACTTC
CDR3: CASSLKRAEQYF

size: -
V: TRBV5-8
D: -
J: TRBJ2-2
DNA: TGTGCCAGCAGACGGGACGGGCACAACACCGGGGAGCTGTTTTTT
CDR3: CASRRDGHNTGELFF

size: once
V: TRBV9
D: -
J: TRBJ2-7
DNA: TGTGCCAGCAGCGTAGAGCATAGCTCCTACGAGCAGTACTTC
CDR3: CASSVEHSSYEQYF

size: once
V: TRBV4-3
D: -
J: TRBJ2-5
DNA: TGCGCCAGCAGCCAAGATAGGGCTAATAGGGGGGAGACCCAGTACTTC
CDR3: CASSQDRANRGETQYF

size: -
V: TRBV7-6
D: TRBD1
J: TRBJ2-2
DNA: TGTGCCAGCAGTAACGGACAGGGTGGTTACACCGGGGAGCTGTTTTTT
CDR3: CASSNGQGGYTGELFF

size: -
V: TRBV19
D: TRBD1
J: TRBJ2-7
DNA: TGTGCCAGTACCCCGGGAAGGACAGGGGGCTACCACGAGCAGTACTTC
CDR3: CASTPGRTGGYHEQYF

size: -
V: TRBV9
D: -
J: TRBJ2-7
DNA: TGTGCCAGCAGCGTAGCGACAGCTACTTACGAGCAGTACTTC
CDR3: CASSVATATYEQYF

size: -
V: TRBV3-1/TRBV3-2
D: -
J: TRBJ2-5
DNA: TGTGCCAGCAGCCAGCCCACAGGGTTGGAAGAGACCCAGTACTTC
CDR3: CASSQPTGLEETQYF

size: -
V: TRBV6-1
D: -
J: TRBJ2-7
DNA: TGTGCCAGCAGTGAAGGGACCGCGTCGTACTACGAGCAGTACTTC
CDR3: CASSEGTASYYEQYF

size: -
V: TRBV2
D: -
J: TRBJ2-5
DNA: TGTGCCAGCAGTGAGGAAGTGGGGGAGACCCAGTACTTC
CDR3: CASSEEVGETQYF